This T cell receptor (beta chain) was found in a study of patients and donors after allogeneic stem cell transplantation. This clonotype is large within its sample. TCRdb called the RT-PCR reads again in MiXCR, with one record for every CDR3 protein. The table has 600 to 750 distinct CDR3 sequences, 0.8% seen once. Looked up from germline, CDR1 is DFQATT and CDR2 is SNEGSKA (reference sequence). This CDR3 has 16 residues. Trimming removed 2 bases at V and 0 bases at J, with 14 bases between. The chain recombines TRBV20-1 with TRBJ1-5, with a tentative D call TRBD1 (5 bases). The clonotype comes from a human donor who was either an allogeneic HSCT recipient or a stem cell or donor lymphocyte infusion donor (not recorded which). It is not recorded whose cells these are; they may come from a transplant donor. Sample: blood, either unsorted or a sorted T cell fraction (not recorded which). Here the CDR3 DNA reads TGCAGTGCTAGACCATTTACCGACAGTAGCAATCAGCCCCAGCATTTT. Its translation: CSARPFTDSSNQPQHF.